This T cell receptor beta chain emerged from a study of shared clonotypes between healthy human individuals. Whole-study context: Donor ages ranged 18 to 49 years: two women, a few men. General study results and limits: Clonotype sharing across several donors was observed for approximately 5% of naive CD4 clonotypes. Among the subsets, naive ones generally showed larger estimated richness than memory ones.

Comment on this clone: Its specificity is unknown.

The CDR3 covers 14 residues. Trimming removed 7 bases at V and 7 bases at J, with 17 bases between. Looked up from germline, CDR1 is MNHNS and CDR2 is SASEGT. Generated by immunoSEQ multiplex PCR, the TCRdb table keeps only in-frame clones and is missing some. The sample includes about 960,000 clones, around 80% seen only once; the top ten take about 1.5%. All donors were Caucasian adults living in Nashville, Tennessee. The chain uses TRBV6-1 and TRBJ1-5; D uncertain. Source material: memory CD4+ T cells sorted from blood. Sample subset: CD45RA-negative fraction. This receptor was identified in a man between 18 and 35 years old in good health. The CDR3: CASIPMVGEQPQHF. CDR3 sequence (DNA): TGTGCCAGCATTCCCATGGTGGGTGAACAGCCCCAGCATTTT.